This T cell receptor beta chain was recovered during a study of blood T cell repertoires in COVID-19 (dated by TCRdb to about 2020). Looking at the study overall: Samples from collaborators originated in the United States, Italy and Spain and spanned both the acute and convalescent phases of COVID-19. Subjects who had been exposed to COVID-19, were actively infected with it, or had recovered from it provided the deeply sampled blood TCRbeta repertoires that made up the dataset. HLA class I and class II types, where available, came from metadata supplied by the sample provider rather than from assay-based typing. Samples came from the ongoing ImmuneRACE study (first 160 participants) plus 1,254 subjects from 6 global collaborators. A de-identified subject ID, COVID-19 status, age in years and sex were almost always included in the sample metadata. The material from the prospective study consisted of cDNA or gDNA derived from T cells, B-cell-depleted T cells, or PBMCs. The repertoires were released in a freely available public database meant as a resource for research on the immune response to SARS-CoV-2.

V is reduced by 0 bases and J by 6 bases, leaving a spacing of 14 bases between them. CDR1 MGHDK and CDR2 SYGVNS are derived from the germline V gene. From its cysteine to its phenylalanine, the CDR3 spans 15 amino acids. The retained sequence is limited to the CDR3, 45 bases, with the frame set at the first base. Details on this clone: Its antigen remains unidentified. The input lacks base qualities; no much larger clone sits a single base away.

The immunoSEQ Assay, a bias-controlled multiplex PCR, was used to amplify TCRbeta CDR3 regions from genomic DNA. Regarding the original processing steps: Nucleated cell counts per sample were estimated from amplification of reference gene primers within the assay. Sequence reads were collapsed and filtered to measure the absolute abundance of every unique TCRbeta CDR3 rearrangement. For each sample, productive Simpson clonality was calculated by taking the square root of Simpson's diversity index across productive rearrangements. In TCRdb, the immuneACCESS table is reduced to in-frame sequences with V and J assigned. These tables do not hold every clone; where another copy was compared, an unresolved V gene accounts for under half, and the others remain unexplained. The V and J calls and clone size come from that table; D and trimming were worked out from the DNA. The sample records a few hundred thousand clones, about 85% of which are singletons. The top ten hold more than 3% of the sample.

Collaborating institutions collected whole blood in K2EDTA tubes following their own protocols. For TCRbeta analysis, collaborator samples were shipped as frozen whole blood, as isolated PBMCs, or as DNA extracted from either sample type. The research as a whole found: The quantity of clinical and demographic metadata differed by source and by participant and was supplied without curation.

Rearrangement joined TRBV25-1 to TRBJ1-2; the D gene is unclear. Sequences were obtained from peripheral blood. The TCR sequence derives from a woman aged 18-29 years with acute or convalescent COVID-19. The nucleotides read TGTGCCAGCAGTGAATATTATCGTACGGGTGATGGCTACACCTTC. This gives the protein CASSEYYRTGDGYTF.